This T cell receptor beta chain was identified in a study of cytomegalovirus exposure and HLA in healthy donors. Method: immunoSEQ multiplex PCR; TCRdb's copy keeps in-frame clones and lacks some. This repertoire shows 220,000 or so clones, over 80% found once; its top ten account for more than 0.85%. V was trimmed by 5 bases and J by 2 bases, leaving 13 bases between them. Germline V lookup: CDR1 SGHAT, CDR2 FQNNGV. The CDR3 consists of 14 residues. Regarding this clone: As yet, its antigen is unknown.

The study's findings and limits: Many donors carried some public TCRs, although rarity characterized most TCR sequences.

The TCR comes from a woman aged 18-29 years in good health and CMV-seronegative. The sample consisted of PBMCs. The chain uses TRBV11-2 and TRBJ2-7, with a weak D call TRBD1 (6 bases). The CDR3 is CASSESSGAYEQYF. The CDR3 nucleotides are TGTGCCAGCAGCGAATCCTCAGGGGCCTACGAGCAGTACTTC.